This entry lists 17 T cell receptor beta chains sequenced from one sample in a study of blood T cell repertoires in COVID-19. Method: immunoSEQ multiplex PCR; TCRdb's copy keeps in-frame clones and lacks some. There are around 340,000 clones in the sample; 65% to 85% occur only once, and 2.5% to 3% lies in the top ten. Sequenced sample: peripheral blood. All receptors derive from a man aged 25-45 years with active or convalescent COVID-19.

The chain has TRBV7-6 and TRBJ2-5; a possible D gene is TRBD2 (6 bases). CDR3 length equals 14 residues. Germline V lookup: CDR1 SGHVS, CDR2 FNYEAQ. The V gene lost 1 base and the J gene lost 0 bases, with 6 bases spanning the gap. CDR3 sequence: CASSLGRDQETQYF. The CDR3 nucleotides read TGTGCCAGCAGCTTAGGGAGGGACCAAGAGACCCAGTACTTC. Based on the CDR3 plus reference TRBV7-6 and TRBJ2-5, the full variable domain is GAGVSQSPRYKVTKRGQDVALRCDPISGHVSLYWYRQALGQGPEFLTYFNYEAQQDKSGLPNDRFSAERPEGSISTLTIQRTEQRDSAMYRCASSLGRDQETQYFGPGTRLLVL.

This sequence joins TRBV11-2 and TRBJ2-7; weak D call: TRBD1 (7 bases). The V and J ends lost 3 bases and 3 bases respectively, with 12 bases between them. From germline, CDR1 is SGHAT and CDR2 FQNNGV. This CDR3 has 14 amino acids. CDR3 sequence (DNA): TGTGCCAGCAGCTTCGGGCAGGGGGGCTACGAGCAGTACTTC. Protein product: CASSFGQGGYEQYF.

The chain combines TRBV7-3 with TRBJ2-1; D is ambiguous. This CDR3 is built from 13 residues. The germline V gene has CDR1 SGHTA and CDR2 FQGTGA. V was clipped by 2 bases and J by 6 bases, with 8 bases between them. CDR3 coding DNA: TGTGCCAGCAGCTTACACTACCGCAATGAGCAGTTCTTC. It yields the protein CASSLHYRNEQFF.

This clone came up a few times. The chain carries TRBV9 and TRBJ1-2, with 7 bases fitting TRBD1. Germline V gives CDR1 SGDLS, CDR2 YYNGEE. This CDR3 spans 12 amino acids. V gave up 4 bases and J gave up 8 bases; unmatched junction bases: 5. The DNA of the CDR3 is TGTGCCAGCAGCTCGACAGGGAGCGGCTACACCTTC. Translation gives CASSSTGSGYTF.

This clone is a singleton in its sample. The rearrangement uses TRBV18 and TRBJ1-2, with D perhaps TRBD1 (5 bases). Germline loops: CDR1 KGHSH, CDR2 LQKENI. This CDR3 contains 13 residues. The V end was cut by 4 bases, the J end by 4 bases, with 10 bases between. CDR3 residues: CASSRRVAYGYTF. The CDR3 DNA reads TGTGCCAGCTCACGCAGGGTTGCCTATGGCTACACCTTC.

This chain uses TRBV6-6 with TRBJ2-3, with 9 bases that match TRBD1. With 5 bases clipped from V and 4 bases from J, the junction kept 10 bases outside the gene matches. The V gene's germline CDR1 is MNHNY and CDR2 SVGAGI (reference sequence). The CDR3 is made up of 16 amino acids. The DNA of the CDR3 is TGTGCCAGCAGTGCGGAGGGACAGGGTACCCCAGATACGCAGTATTTT. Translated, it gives CASSAEGQGTPDTQYF.

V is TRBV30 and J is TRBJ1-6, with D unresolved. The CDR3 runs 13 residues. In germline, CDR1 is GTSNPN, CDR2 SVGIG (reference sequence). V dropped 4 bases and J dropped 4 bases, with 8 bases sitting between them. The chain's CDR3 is CAWTKEYNSPLHF. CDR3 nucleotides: TGTGCCTGGACAAAGGAGTATAATTCACCCCTCCACTTT. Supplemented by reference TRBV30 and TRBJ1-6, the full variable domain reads SQTIHQWPATLVQPVGSPLSLECTVEGTSNPNLYWYRQAAGRGLQLLFYSVGIGQISSEVPQNLSASRPQDRQFILSSKKLLLSDSGFYLCAWTKEYNSPLHFGNGTRLTVT.

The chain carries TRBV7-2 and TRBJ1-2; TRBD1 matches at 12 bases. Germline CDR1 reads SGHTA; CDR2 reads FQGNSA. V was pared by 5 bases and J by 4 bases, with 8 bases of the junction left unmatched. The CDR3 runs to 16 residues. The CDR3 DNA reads TGTGCCAGCAGCCTCGGGACAGGGGGCACGGGCTATGGCTACACCTTC. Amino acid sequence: CASSLGTGGTGYGYTF.

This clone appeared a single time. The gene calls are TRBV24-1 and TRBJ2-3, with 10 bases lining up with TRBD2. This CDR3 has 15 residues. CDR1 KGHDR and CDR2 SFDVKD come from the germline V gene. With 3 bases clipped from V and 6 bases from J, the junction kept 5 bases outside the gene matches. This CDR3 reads CATSDSGRAVDTQYF. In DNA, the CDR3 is TGTGCCACCAGTGATAGCGGGAGGGCCGTGGATACGCAGTATTTT.

The CDR3 protein is CASSDGGVGYTF. The DNA for the CDR3 is TGTGCCAGCAGTGATGGGGGGGTCGGCTACACCTTC. This chain links TRBV2 with TRBJ1-2; D may be TRBD1 (5 bases). The CDR3 consists of 12 residues. Per the germline V gene, CDR1 is SNHLY and CDR2 is FYNNEI. V lost 3 bases and J 8 bases, leaving 10 bases between the germline ends.

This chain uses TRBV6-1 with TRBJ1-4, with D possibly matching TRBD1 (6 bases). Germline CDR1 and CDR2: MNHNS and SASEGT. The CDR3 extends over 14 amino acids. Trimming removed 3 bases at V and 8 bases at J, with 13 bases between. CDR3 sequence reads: CASSDSTGKEKLFF. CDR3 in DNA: TGTGCCAGCAGTGATTCCACAGGGAAAGAAAAACTGTTTTTT.

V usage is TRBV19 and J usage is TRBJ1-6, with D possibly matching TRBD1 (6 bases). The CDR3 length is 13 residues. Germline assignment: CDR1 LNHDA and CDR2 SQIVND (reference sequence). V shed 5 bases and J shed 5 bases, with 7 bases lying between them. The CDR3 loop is CASSRQDNSPLHF. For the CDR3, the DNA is TGTGCCAGTAGTCGACAGGATAATTCACCCCTCCACTTT.

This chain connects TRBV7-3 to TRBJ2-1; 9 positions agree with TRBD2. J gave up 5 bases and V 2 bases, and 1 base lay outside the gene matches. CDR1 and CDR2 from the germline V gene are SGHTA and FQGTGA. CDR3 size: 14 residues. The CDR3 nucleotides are TGTGCCAGCAGCTTAGCGGGAGGGCACAATGAGCAGTTCTTC. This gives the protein CASSLAGGHNEQFF.

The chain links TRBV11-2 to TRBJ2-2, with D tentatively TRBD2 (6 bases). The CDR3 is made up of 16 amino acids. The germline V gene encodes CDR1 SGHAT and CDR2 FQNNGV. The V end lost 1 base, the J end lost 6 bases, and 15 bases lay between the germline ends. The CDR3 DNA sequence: TGTGCCAGCAGCTTAGGGAGAGGGAGGCCCCCCGGGGAGCTGTTTTTT. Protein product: CASSLGRGRPPGELFF.

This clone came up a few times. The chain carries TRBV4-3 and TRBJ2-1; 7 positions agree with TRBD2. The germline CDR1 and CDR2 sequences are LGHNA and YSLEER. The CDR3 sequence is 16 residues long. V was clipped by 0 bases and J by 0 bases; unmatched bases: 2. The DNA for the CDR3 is TGCGCCAGCAGCCAAGAACTAGCGAGCTCCTACAATGAGCAGTTCTTC. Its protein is CASSQELASSYNEQFF.

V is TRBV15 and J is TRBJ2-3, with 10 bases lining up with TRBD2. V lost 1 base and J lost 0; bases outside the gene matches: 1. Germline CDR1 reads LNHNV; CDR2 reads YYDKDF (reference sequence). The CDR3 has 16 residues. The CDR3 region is CATSRGTSGSTDTQYF. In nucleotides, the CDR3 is TGTGCCACCAGCAGAGGGACTAGCGGAAGCACAGATACGCAGTATTTT.

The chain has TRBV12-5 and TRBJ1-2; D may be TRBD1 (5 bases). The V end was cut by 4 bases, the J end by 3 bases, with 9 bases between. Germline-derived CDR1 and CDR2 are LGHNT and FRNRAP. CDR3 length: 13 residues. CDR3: CASGWGLHYGYTF. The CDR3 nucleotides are TGTGCTAGTGGTTGGGGACTTCACTATGGCTACACCTTC. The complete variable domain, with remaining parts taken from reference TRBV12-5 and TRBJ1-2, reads DARVTQTPRHKVTEMGQEVTMRCQPILGHNTVFWYRQTMMQGLELLAYFRNRAPLDDSGMPKDRFSAEMPDATLATLKIQPSEPRDSAVYFCASGWGLHYGYTFGSGTRLTVV.